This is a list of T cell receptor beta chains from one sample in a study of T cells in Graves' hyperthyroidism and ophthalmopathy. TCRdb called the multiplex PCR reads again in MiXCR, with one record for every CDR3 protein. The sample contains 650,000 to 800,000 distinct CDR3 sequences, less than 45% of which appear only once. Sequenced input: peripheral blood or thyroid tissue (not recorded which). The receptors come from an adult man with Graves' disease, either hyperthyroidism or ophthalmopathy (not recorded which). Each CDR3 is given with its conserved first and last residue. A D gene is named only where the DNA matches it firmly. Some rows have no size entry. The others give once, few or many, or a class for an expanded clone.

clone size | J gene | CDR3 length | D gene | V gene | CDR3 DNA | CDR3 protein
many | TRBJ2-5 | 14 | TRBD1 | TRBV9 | TGTGCCAGCAGCGTTGGGACAGCTTTTGAGACCCAGTACTTC | CASSVGTAFETQYF
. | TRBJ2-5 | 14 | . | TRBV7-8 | TGTGCCAGCAGCGTAGCTAGCGACGAAGAGACCCAGTGCTTC | CASSVASDEETQCF
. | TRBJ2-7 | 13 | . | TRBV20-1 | TGCAGTGCCAGATTCGACAGTCCCTACGAGCAGTACTTC | CSARFDSPYEQYF
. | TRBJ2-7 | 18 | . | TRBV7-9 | TGTGCCAGCAGCTTAGACGGCCCCGCCGCGGGGAGAGCCGGCGAGCAGTACTTC | CASSLDGPAAGRAGEQYF
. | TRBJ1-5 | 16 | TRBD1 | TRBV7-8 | TGTGCCAGCAGCTTAGCCGACAGGGGGCAAAATCAGCCCCAGCATTTT | CASSLADRGQNQPQHF
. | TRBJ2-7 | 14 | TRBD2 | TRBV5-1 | TGCGCCAGCAGCCTGCTAGCGGGAGTTCGGGAGCAGTACTTC | CASSLLAGVREQYF
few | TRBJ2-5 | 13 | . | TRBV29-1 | TGCAGCGTATTTAGAGGGGTGGGTTTGCCCCAGTACTTC | CSVFRGVGLPQYF
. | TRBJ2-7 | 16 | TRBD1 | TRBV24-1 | TGTGCCACCAGTGATCCGTCCGGGACAGGGACCTACGAGCAGTACTTC | CATSDPSGTGTYEQYF
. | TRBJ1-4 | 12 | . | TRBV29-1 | TGCAGCTGGGACGGAGTTAATGAAAAACTGTTTTTT | CSWDGVNEKLFF
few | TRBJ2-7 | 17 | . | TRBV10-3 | TGTGCCATCAGTCAACCCGGGGGCAGGGAGGAAACCTACGAGCAGTACTTC | CAISQPGGREETYEQYF
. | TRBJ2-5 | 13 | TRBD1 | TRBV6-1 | TGTGCCAGCAGGGGGACAGGTGGGGAGACCCAGTACTTC | CASRGTGGETQYF
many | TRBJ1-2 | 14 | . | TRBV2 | TGTGCCCGACCAGATCCGGAGCGCGTCCGTGGCTACACCTTC | CARPDPERVRGYTF
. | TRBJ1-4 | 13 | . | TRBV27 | TGTGCCAGCAGTCGAGCGCTTGATGAAAAACTGTTTTTT | CASSRALDEKLFF
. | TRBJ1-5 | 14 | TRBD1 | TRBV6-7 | TGTGCCAGCAGTTCCACAGGGGGCGTTCAGCCCCAGCATTTT | CASSSTGGVQPQHF
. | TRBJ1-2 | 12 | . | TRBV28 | TGTGCCAGCGGTCCCATCACCTATGGCTACACCTTC | CASGPITYGYTF
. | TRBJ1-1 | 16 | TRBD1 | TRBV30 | TGTGCCTGGAGTGTACCCAGGACAGGGATGAACACTGAAGCTTTCTTT | CAWSVPRTGMNTEAFF
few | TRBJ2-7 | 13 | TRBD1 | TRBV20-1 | TGCAGTGCTAGGCACAGGGGGCAGAGCGAGCAGTACTTC | CSARHRGQSEQYF
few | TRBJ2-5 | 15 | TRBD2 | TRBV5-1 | TGCGCCAGCAGCCTCGGACTAGCGGGATCAGAGACCCAGTACTTC | CASSLGLAGSETQYF
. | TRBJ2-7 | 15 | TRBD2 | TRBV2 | TGTGCCAGCAGCCCACTAGCGGGGGCTTGGGGTGAGCAGTACTTC | CASSPLAGAWGEQYF
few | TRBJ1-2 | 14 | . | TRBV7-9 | TGTGCCAGCAGTCCCGGGGGGGCGGACTATGGCTACACCTTC | CASSPGGADYGYTF
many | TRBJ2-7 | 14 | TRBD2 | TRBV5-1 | TGCGCCAGCAGCTACCACGGGGGGACCTACGAGCAGTACTTC | CASSYHGGTYEQYF
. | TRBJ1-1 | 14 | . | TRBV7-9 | TGTGCCAGCAGCCTCGGACAGTACCACACTGAAGCTTTCTTT | CASSLGQYHTEAFF
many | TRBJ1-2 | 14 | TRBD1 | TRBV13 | TGTGCCAGCAGCTTAGGGGTGACAGGGTATGGCTACACCTTC | CASSLGVTGYGYTF
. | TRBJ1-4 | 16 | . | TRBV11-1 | TGTGCCAGCAGTGATCGGGGGTCCCCCACTAATGAAAAACTGTTTTTT | CASSDRGSPTNEKLFF
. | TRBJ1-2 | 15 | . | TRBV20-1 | TGCAGTGCTAGACCGAGAGATCCCAGGGCCTATGGCTACACCTTC | CSARPRDPRAYGYTF
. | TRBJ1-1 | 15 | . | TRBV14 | TGTGCCAGCAGCCAAGATCGGGGAACGGGGGCTGAAGCTTTCTTT | CASSQDRGTGAEAFF
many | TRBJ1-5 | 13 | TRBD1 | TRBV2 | TGTGCCAGCCGGGAAGGGACAGATCAGCCCCAGCATTTT | CASREGTDQPQHF
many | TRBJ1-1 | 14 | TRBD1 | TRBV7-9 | TGTGCCAGCGGCCAGGACAGGTCGAACACTGAAGCTTTCTTT | CASGQDRSNTEAFF
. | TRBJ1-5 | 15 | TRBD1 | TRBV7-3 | TGTGCCAGCAGCAGAACGACAGGGCACAATCAGCCCCAGCATTTT | CASSRTTGHNQPQHF
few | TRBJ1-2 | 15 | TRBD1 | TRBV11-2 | TGTGCCAGCAGCTTAGATTCCCGCAGGGGGTCAGGCTACACCTTC | CASSLDSRRGSGYTF
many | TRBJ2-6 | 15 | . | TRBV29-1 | TGCAGCGTTCAACAGGGCGCCTCTGGGGCCAACGTCCTGACTTTC | CSVQQGASGANVLTF
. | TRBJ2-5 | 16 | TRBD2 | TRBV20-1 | TGCAGTGCTAGTAGGCTAGCGGGGGCGAAACAAGAGACCCAGTACTTC | CSASRLAGAKQETQYF
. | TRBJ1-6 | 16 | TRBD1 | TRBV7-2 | TGTGCCAGCAGTTTCCCCTCGACAGGGACCAATTCACCCCTCCACTTT | CASSFPSTGTNSPLHF
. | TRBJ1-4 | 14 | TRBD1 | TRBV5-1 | TGTGCCAGCAGCTTGGCCGCAGGGGGTGAAAAACTGTTTTTT | CASSLAAGGEKLFF
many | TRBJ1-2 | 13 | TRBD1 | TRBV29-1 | TGCAGCGTTGAGGGGACAGTCAACTATGGCTACACCTTC | CSVEGTVNYGYTF
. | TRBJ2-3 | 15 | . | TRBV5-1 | TGCGCCAGCAGCTCGGAGGGGACTGTCACAGATACGCAGTATTTT | CASSSEGTVTDTQYF
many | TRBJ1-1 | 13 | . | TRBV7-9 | TGTGCCAGCCTTATTTGGGGGAACACTGAAGCTTTCTTT | CASLIWGNTEAFF
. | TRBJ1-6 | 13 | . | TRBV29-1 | TGCAGCGTTTTGGGGCAGGGGAATTCACCCCTCCACTTT | CSVLGQGNSPLHF
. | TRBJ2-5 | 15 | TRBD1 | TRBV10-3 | TGTGCCAGCAGTAAGGCCGGGACAGGTCAAGAGACCCAGTACTTC | CASSKAGTGQETQYF
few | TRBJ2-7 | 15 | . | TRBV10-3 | TGTGCCAGCAGTGAATGGGCAGGGCCGACCTACGAGCAGTACTTC | CASSEWAGPTYEQYF
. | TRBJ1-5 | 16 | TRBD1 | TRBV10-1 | TGTGCCAGCAGTTTTATTCGAAGACAGGGGAATCAGCCCCAGCATTTT | CASSFIRRQGNQPQHF
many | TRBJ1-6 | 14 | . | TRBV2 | TGTGCCAGCAGTGTAGAGTCCTATAATTCACCCCTCCACTTT | CASSVESYNSPLHF
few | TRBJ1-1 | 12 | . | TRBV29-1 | TGCAGCGCCCGGCGGCAGTCTACTGAAGCTTTCTTT | CSARRQSTEAFF
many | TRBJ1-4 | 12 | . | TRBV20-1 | TGCAGTGCTAGAGACCGGCAGGAAAAACTGTTTTTT | CSARDRQEKLFF
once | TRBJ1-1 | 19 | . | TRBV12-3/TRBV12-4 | TGTGCCAGCAGTTTTCCCTCCTCCCGGTTGAGAGACCTGAACACTGAAGCTTTCTTT | CASSFPSSRLRDLNTEAFF
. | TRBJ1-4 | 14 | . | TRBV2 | TGTGCCAGCAGTTTAAGGACCCCTAATGAAAAACTGTTTTTT | CASSLRTPNEKLFF
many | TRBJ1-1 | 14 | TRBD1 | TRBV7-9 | TGTGCCAGCAGCGCGACAGGGCGTGGGACTGAAGCTTTCTTT | CASSATGRGTEAFF
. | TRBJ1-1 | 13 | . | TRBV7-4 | TGTGCCAGCAGCTTAGGACTGGGCTATGAAGCTTTCTTT | CASSLGLGYEAFF
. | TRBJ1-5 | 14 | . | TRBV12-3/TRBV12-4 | TGTGCCAGCAGACGACAGGAAAGGGGCCAGCCCCAGCATTTT | CASRRQERGQPQHF
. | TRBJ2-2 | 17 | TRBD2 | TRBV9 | TGTGCCAGCAGCGTAGTCGGGCGGGGGGCGAACACCGGGGAGCTGTTTTTT | CASSVVGRGANTGELFF
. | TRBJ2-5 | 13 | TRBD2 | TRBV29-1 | TGCAGCGCAGGACGGACTAGCGGGGGGACCCAGTACTTC | CSAGRTSGGTQYF
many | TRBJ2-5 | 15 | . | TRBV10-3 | TGTGCCATCAGTGGTGATGGGGGGCGTGGAGAGACCCAGTACTTC | CAISGDGGRGETQYF
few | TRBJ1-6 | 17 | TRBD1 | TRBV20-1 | TGCAGTGCTGGAGATTCGAGGTCGGGGACAGAGAATTCACCCCTCCACTTT | CSAGDSRSGTENSPLHF
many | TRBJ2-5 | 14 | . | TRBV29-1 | TGCAGCGTCCGGACAGTTGGGTACCAAGAGACCCAGTACTTC | CSVRTVGYQETQYF
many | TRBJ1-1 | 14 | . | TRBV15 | TGTGCCACCAGCGGCGACACGGGGAACACTGAAGCTTTCTTT | CATSGDTGNTEAFF
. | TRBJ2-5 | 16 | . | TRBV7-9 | TGTGCCAGCACCTTACTCTGGGGTTTTGGCCAAGAGACCCAGTACTTC | CASTLLWGFGQETQYF
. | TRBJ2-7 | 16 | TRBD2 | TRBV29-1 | TGCAGCGTTGACCGGACTAGCGGGAGTTTGGTCGACGAGCAGTACTTC | CSVDRTSGSLVDEQYF
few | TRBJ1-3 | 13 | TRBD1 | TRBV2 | TGTGCCAGCTGGGGACAGGCTGGAAACACCATATATTTT | CASWGQAGNTIYF
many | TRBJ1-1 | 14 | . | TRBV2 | TGTGCCAGCAGTGAACAGGACTGGCTCACTGAAGCTTTCTTT | CASSEQDWLTEAFF